The T cell receptor (beta chain) described here comes from a study of beta chain features in type 1 diabetes. Sequencing targeted expressed TCRB transcripts, as all isolated RNA had been reverse transcribed. This table comes from immunoSEQ multiplex PCR, and its TCRdb copy is limited to in-frame clones, with some not included. The table shows 300,000 to 350,000 clones, with around a fifth occurring only once. The CDR3 length is 14 residues. V shed 7 bases, J shed 1 base, and the junction held 5 bases outside the gene matches. Germline-derived CDR1 and CDR2 are SNHLY and FYNNEI. The V and J genes are TRBV2 and TRBJ1-1; 8 bases are a match to TRBD1. The sample comprised naive CD4+ T cells from blood. The receptor was isolated from a young woman in good health. CDR3 amino acids: CASTAGTGNTEAFF. The CDR3, as DNA: TGTGCCAGCACTGCCGGGACAGGGAACACTGAAGCTTTCTTT. Based on the CDR3 plus reference TRBV2 and TRBJ1-1, the full variable domain is EPEVTQTPSHQVTQMGQEVILRCVPISNHLYFYWYRQILGQKVEFLVSFYNNEISEKSEIFDDQFSVERPDGSNFTLKIRSTKLEDSAMYFCASTAGTGNTEAFFGQGTRLTVV.